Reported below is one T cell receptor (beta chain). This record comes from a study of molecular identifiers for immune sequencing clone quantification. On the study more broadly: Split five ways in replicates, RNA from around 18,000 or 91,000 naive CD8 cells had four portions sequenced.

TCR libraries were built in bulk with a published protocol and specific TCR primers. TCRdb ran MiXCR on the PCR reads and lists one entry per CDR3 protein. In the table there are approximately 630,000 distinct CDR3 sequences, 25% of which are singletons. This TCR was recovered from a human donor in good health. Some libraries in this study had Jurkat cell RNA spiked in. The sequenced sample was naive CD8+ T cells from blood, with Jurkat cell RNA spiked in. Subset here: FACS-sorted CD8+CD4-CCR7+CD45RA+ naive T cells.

The CDR3 DNA reads as TGTGCCAGCAGTTTAGGGACACGCAATCAGCCCCAGCATTTT. This translates into CASSLGTRNQPQHF. J is TRBJ1-5 and V is TRBV12-3 or TRBV12-4; TRBD1 might be the D (5 bases). The CDR3 has 14 amino acids. V gave up 1 base and J gave up 2 bases, with 6 bases separating them.